These 6 T cell receptor beta chains came from one sample sequenced in a study of T cells after yellow fever vaccination. Using its own MiXCR run on the 5' RACE reads, TCRdb lists one record per CDR3 protein. This sample has 610,000 or so distinct CDR3 sequences, with 12% found just once. This specimen was PBMCs, taken on the day of the yellow fever booster vaccination. The source of these receptors is a man younger than 40 who received the YFV17D yellow fever vaccine.

This clonotype was counted only a few times. The CDR3 region has the DNA TGTGCCAGCACAGTGAGGGGGAACTATGGCTACACCTTC. The encoded protein is CASTVRGNYGYTF. J is TRBJ1-2 and V is TRBV9, with a tentative D call TRBD1 (6 bases). CDR1 and CDR2 from the germline V gene are SGDLS and YYNGEE. V lost 6 bases and J 2 bases, leaving 11 bases between the germline ends. This CDR3 is built from 13 residues.

The V call is TRBV20-1, the J call TRBJ1-4, with 8 nucleotides matching TRBD1. Germline V gives CDR1 DFQATT, CDR2 SNEGSKA (reference sequence). The V and J ends lost 1 base and 5 bases, in that order; junction bases with no gene match: 3. The length of the CDR3 is 14 residues. CDR3 nucleotides: TGCAGTGCTAGAGGAGGGACAGGAAATGAAAAACTGTTTTTT. It specifies CSARGGTGNEKLFF.

The rearrangement uses TRBV20-1 and TRBJ2-7; a weak D match, TRBD1 (6 bases). This CDR3 spans 12 amino acids. CDR1 is DFQATT and CDR2 is SNEGSKA in the germline V gene (reference sequence). V lost 7 bases, J lost 4 bases, and 14 bases lay in between. This CDR3 is CSVGQGKYEQYF. CDR3 coding DNA: TGCAGTGTGGGGCAGGGGAAATACGAGCAGTACTTC.

This chain joins TRBV7-2 and TRBJ2-5, with 7 bases identical to TRBD1. The V segment lost 2 bases and the J segment 5 bases; nucleotides outside the gene matches: 11. This CDR3 has 16 residues. Germline V gene lookup returns CDR1 SGHTA and CDR2 FQGNSA. This CDR3 reads CASSLKGTGVRETQYF. The CDR3 DNA follows: TGTGCCAGCAGCTTAAAGGGAACAGGGGTACGGGAGACCCAGTACTTC.

The chain recombines TRBV28 with TRBJ2-7; 7 nucleotides align to TRBD1. CDR3 size: 15 residues. Germline V gives CDR1 MDHEN, CDR2 SYDVKM. V was pared by 4 bases and J by 2 bases, with 8 bases of the junction left unmatched. CDR3 region: CASSSGQSTPYEQYF. In DNA form, the CDR3 reads TGTGCCAGCAGTTCGGGACAGAGCACCCCCTACGAGCAGTACTTC.

The rearrangement links TRBV12-3 or TRBV12-4 to TRBJ2-1; maybe TRBD2 (5 bases). The V and J ends lost 2 bases and 5 bases respectively, with 10 bases between them. This CDR3 region has 14 residues. Here the CDR3 DNA reads TGTGCCAGCAGTTTATTTCCGGGGAACAATGAGCAGTTCTTC. Its translation: CASSLFPGNNEQFF.